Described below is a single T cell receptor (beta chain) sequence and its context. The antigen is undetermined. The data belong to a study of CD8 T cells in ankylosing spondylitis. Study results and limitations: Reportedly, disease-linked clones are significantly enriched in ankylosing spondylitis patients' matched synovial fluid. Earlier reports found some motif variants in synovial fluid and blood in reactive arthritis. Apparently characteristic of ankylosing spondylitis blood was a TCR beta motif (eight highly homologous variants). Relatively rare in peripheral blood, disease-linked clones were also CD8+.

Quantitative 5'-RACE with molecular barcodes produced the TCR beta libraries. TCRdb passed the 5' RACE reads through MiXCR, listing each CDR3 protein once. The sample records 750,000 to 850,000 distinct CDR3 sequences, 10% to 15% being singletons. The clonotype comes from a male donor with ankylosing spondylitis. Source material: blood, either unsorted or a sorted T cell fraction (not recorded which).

CDR3 loop: CASMRRTGSSYNEQFF. In nucleotides, the CDR3 is TGTGCCAGCATGCGCCGAACAGGGAGCTCCTACAATGAGCAGTTCTTC. V and J are TRBV6-1 and TRBJ2-1; TRBD1 is a possible D gene (6 bases). The germline V gene has CDR1 MNHNS and CDR2 SASEGT. This CDR3 comprises 16 residues. Deletions cut 7 bases from V and 0 bases from J, with 16 bases between.